This entry concerns a single TCR beta chain. The antigen remains undetermined. The record originates from a study of long-term antiretroviral therapy in people with HIV. Ahead of DNA extraction, samples held roughly 0.9-11 million cryopreserved PBMC each. This CDR3 spans 14 amino acids. Trimming pared 4 bases from V and 1 base from J, leaving 10 bases between. Germline CDR1 SGHNT, CDR2 YYREEE (reference sequence). At survey level, the immunoSEQ assay was run in its v3.0 version. The data were produced by immunoSEQ multiplex PCR, yet TCRdb's version contains in-frame clones alone and is incomplete. The sample holds roughly 30,000 clones, roughly 85% seen once. Study-wide results and caveats: Older ART regimens may have been in use when blood was drawn between about 2004 and 2018. The study found narrower CDR3 length ranges in HIV repertoires than in controls. Diversity went up after ART and still fell short of transplant donor controls.

J is TRBJ2-3 and V is TRBV5-4; no definite D call. This receptor was identified in a man aged 18 to 30 with HIV. The source material was unsorted PBMCs, sampled 0.8 years before starting antiretroviral therapy. The CDR3 DNA follows: TGTGCCAGCAGCCCCCTTCGCGGCACAGATACGCAGTATTTT. Protein sequence: CASSPLRGTDTQYF.